This T cell receptor beta chain appears in the sequencing data of a study of T-cell memory formation after mild COVID-19. Study observations and caveats: Cross-reactive memory apparently joined, as some responding clones appeared in pre-infection memory. Clones from the second wave (peaking day 37) had unconfirmed SARS-CoV-2 specificity. Later expanders leaned CD4+, whereas clones that contracted between day 15 and 85 were balanced CD4/CD8.

The V segment lost 4 bases and the J segment 4 bases; nucleotides outside the gene matches: 3. CDR3 length: 14 amino acids. Constant-segment primers served in 5'RACE that generated TCR alpha and TCR beta cDNA libraries bearing sample barcodes and UMIs. TCRdb itself ran the 5' RACE reads through MiXCR, one entry per CDR3 protein. The sample contains over 400,000 distinct CDR3 sequences, more than 20% of which appear only once. The table lists this clonotype with a few counts. Its target is not known. The receptor was derived from an adult woman who had mild COVID-19 (a few samples of this study predate the infection). Cell type and time point are not known. The chain carries TRBV12-3 or TRBV12-4 and TRBJ2-1; TRBD2 aligns across 8 bases. What was sequenced was PBMCs or a T cell subset sorted from them (not recorded which). The CDR3 here is CASSYSGTYNEQFF. CDR3 nucleotide sequence: TGTGCCAGCAGTTATAGCGGGACGTACAATGAGCAGTTCTTC.